The TCR beta chain under discussion was sequenced for a study of cytomegalovirus exposure and HLA in healthy donors. This clone appeared once. Researchers ran the PCR with 60 Vbeta and 13 Jbeta primers. TCRdb's copy holds only in-frame clones and misses some; the assay was immunoSEQ multiplex PCR. Of fewer than 200,000 clones listed, around four fifths are singletons. Sequences were obtained from PBMCs. The sequence was obtained from a man aged 50 to 60 in good health and CMV-seropositive.

The CDR3 is CAWRSDYSGALTGELFF. CDR3 DNA sequence: TGTGCCTGGAGGTCCGATTATAGCGGGGCCCTCACCGGGGAGCTGTTTTTT. The J gene is TRBJ2-2, the V gene TRBV30; TRBD2 agrees at 8 bases. Per the germline V gene, CDR1 is GTSNPN and CDR2 is SVGIG (reference sequence). The CDR3 has 17 amino acids. V lost 3 bases to trimming and J lost 4 bases; unmatched junction nucleotides: 13.